Presented here are 4 T cell receptor beta chains from one specimen sequenced in a study of Tregs in tolerant kidney transplant recipients. Only in-frame clones appear in the TCRdb table, and some are missing; sequencing was by immunoSEQ multiplex PCR. The profile shows some 16,000 clones, around nine tenths of them singletons. The sample was CD8+ T cells from blood. These TCRs come from a human donor in good health.

The V call is TRBV6-1, the J call TRBJ2-7; TRBD2 matches at 10 bases. This CDR3 comprises 16 residues. CDR1 is MNHNS, CDR2 SASEGT, per germline. J was trimmed by 3 bases and V by 2 bases; bases with no gene match: 7. CDR3 sequence: CASSEPLAGGLYEQYF. DNA for the CDR3: TGTGCCAGCAGTGAACCCTTAGCGGGGGGACTCTACGAGCAGTACTTC.

J is TRBJ1-2 and V is TRBV25-1; possible D gene TRBD1, 5 bases. This CDR3 region has 15 residues. CDR1 is MGHDK and CDR2 is SYGVNS in the germline V gene. Trimming shortened V by 1 base and J by 4 bases, and 13 bases separated the two germline ends. CDR3 coding DNA: TGTGCCAGCAGTGAATTTGTGGCAGGGCGCTATGGCTACACCTTC. It is translated as CASSEFVAGRYGYTF.

V usage is TRBV7-3 and J usage is TRBJ2-2; 8 nucleotides line up with TRBD2. After removal of 1 base from V and 0 bases from J, the junction contained 4 bases not matched to a gene. The CDR3 totals 17 residues. Germline CDR1 is SGHTA and CDR2 is FQGTGA. The CDR3 sequence: CASSLNSGGPNTGELFF. The CDR3, as DNA: TGTGCCAGCAGCTTAAACAGCGGGGGCCCGAACACCGGGGAGCTGTTTTTT.

The chain carries TRBV15 and TRBJ2-7; no clear D. V was cut by 1 base and J by 4 bases, with 5 bases left in between. Germline assignment: CDR1 LNHNV and CDR2 YYDKDF (reference sequence). This CDR3 comprises 12 residues. CDR3 loop: CATSRGFYEQYF. The CDR3 DNA is TGTGCCACCAGCAGAGGATTTTACGAGCAGTACTTC.